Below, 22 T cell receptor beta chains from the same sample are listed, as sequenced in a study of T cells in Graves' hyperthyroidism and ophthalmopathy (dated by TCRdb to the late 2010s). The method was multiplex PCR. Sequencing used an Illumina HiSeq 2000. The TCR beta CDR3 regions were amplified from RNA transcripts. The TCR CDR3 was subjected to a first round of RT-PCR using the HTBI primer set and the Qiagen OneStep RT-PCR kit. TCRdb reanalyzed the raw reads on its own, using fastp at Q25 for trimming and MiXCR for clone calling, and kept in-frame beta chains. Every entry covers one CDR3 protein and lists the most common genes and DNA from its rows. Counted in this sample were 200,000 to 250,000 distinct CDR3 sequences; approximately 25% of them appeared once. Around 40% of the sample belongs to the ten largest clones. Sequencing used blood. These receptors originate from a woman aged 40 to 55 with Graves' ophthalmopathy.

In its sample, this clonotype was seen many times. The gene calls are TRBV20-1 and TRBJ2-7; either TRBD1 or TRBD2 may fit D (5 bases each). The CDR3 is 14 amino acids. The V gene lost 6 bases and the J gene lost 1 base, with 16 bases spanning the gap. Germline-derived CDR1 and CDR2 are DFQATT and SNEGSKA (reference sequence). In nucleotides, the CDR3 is TGCAGTGCAGAGCCGGGACCCGCATCCTACGAGCAGTACTTC. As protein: CSAEPGPASYEQYF.

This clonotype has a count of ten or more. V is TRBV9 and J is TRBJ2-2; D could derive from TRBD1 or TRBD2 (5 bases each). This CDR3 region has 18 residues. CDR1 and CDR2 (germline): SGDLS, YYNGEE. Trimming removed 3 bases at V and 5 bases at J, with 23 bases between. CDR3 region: CASSANLIGTVVTGELFF. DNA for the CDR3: TGTGCCAGCAGCGCCAACCTGATCGGGACGGTTGTGACCGGGGAGCTGTTTTTT.

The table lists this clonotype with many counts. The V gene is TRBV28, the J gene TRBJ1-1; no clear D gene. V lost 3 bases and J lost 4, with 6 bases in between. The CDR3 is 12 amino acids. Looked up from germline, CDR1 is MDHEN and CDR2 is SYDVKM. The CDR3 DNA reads TGTGCCAGCAGTTTTTCGGTCACTGAAGCTTTCTTT. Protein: CASSFSVTEAFF.

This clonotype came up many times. The CDR3 spells CASSLQGRATGELFF. CDR3 sequence (DNA): TGTGCCAGCAGCTTGCAGGGCAGGGCCACCGGGGAGCTGTTTTTT. This rearrangement joins TRBV7-2 to TRBJ2-2; D is possibly TRBD1 (5 bases). The CDR3 spans 15 residues. Germline V gives CDR1 SGHTA, CDR2 FQGNSA. Trimming took 3 bases from V and 4 from J, leaving 12 bases between them.

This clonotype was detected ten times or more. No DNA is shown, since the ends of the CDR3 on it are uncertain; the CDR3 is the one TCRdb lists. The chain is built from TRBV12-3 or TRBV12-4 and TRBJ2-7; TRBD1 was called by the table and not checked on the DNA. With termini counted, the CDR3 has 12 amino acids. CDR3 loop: CASSFGGGAEYF.

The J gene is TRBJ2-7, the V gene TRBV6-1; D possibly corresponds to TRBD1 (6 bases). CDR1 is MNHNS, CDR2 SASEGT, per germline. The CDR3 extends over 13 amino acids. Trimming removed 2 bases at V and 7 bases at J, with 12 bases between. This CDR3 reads CASSEHLTGEQYF. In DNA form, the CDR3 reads TGTGCCAGCAGTGAACACCTGACAGGAGAGCAGTACTTC.

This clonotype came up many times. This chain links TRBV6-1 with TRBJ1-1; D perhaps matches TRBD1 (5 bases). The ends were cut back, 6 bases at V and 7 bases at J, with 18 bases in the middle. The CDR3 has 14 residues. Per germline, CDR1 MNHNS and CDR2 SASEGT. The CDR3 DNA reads TGTGCCAGCAGCCCGTCGGGGCTTAAGAGTGAAGCTTTCTTT. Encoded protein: CASSPSGLKSEAFF.

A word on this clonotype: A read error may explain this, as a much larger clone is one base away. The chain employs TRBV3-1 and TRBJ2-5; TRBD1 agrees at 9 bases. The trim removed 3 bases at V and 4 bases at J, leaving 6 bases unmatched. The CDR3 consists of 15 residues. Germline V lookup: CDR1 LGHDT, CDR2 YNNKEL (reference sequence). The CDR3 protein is CASSHDWTGAETQYF. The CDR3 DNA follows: TGTGCCAGCAGCCACGATTGGACAGGGGCAGAGACCCAGTACTTC.

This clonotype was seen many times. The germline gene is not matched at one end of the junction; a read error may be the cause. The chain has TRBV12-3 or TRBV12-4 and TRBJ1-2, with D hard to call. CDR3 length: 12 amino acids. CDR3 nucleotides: TGTGCCAGCAGTTTTGAGCACTATGGCTACGCCTTC. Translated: CASSFEHYGYAF.

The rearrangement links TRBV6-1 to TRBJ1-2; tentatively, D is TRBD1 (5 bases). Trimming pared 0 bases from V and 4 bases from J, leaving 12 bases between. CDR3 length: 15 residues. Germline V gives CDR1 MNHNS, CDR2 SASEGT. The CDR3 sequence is CASSEALEGTYGYTF. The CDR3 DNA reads TGTGCCAGCAGTGAAGCGCTAGAAGGGACCTATGGCTACACCTTC.

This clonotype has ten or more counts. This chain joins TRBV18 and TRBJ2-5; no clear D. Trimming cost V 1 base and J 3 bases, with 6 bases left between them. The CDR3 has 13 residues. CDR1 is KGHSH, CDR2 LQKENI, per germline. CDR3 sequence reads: CASSPQGKETQYF. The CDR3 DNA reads TGTGCCAGCTCACCACAAGGGAAAGAGACCCAGTACTTC.

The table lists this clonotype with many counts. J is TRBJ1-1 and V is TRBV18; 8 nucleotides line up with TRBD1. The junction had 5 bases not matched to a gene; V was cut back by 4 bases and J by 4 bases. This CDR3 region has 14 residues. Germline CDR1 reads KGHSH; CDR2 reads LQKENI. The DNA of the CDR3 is TGTGCCAGCTCACGACCCCAGGGGGCCACTGAAGCTTTCTTT. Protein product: CASSRPQGATEAFF.

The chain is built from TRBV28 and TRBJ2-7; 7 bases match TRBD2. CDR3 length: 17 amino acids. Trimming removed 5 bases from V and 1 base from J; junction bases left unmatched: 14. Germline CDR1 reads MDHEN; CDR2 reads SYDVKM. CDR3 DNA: TGTGCCAGCAGTCCTAGAAGAGCGGGAACTACTTCCTACGAGCAGTACTTC. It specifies CASSPRRAGTTSYEQYF.

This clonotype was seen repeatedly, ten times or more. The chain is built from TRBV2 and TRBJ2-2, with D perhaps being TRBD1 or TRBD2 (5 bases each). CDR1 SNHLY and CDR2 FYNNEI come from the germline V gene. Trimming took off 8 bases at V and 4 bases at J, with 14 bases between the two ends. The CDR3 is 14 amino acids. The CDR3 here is CASQPGTPTGELFF. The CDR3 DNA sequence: TGTGCCAGCCAGCCCGGGACGCCCACCGGGGAGCTGTTTTTT. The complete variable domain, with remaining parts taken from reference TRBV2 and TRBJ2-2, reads EPEVTQTPSHQVTQMGQEVILRCVPISNHLYFYWYRQILGQKVEFLVSFYNNEISEKSEIFDDQFSVERPDGSNFTLKIRSTKLEDSAMYFCASQPGTPTGELFFGEGSRLTVL.

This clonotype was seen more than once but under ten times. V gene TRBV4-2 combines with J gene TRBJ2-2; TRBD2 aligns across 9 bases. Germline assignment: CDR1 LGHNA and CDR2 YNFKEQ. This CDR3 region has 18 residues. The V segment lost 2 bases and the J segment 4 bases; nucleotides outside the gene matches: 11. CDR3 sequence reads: CASSQRSAGSGSTGELFF. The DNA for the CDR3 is TGTGCCAGCAGCCAACGCAGCGCGGGTAGCGGGAGCACCGGGGAGCTGTTTTTT.

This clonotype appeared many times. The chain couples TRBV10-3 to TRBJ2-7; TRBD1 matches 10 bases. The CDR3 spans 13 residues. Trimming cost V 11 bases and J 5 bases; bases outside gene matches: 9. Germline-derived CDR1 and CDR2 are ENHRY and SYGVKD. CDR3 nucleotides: TGTGCCGCCTGGACAGGGGGACACCACGAGCAGTACTTC. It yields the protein CAAWTGGHHEQYF.

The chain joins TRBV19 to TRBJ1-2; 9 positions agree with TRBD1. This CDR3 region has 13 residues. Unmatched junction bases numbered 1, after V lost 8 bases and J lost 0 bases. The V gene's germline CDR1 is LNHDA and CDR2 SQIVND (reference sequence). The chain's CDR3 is CASGQGPNYGYTF. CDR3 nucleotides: TGTGCCAGTGGACAGGGGCCTAACTATGGCTACACCTTC.

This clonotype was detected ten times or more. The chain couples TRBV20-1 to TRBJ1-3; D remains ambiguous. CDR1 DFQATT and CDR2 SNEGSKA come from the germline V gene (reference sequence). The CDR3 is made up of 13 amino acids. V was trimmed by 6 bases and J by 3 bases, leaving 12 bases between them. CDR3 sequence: CSAGRGLGNTIYF. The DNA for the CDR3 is TGCAGTGCAGGCAGAGGGCTTGGAAACACCATATATTTT.

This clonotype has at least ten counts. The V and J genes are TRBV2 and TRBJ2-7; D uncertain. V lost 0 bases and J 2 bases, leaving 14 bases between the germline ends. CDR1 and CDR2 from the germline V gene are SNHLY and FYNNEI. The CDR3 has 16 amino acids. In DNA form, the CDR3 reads TGTGCCAGCAGTGAAGCGATCGGTCTCATGGCCTACGAGCAGTACTTC. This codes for CASSEAIGLMAYEQYF.

The DNA for the CDR3 is TGTGCCAGCAGAGTACTCGGGACAGGGGGATCTGAAGCTTTCTTT. Translation gives CASRVLGTGGSEAFF. V usage is TRBV2 and J usage is TRBJ1-1; the match to TRBD1 covers 11 bases. V shed 6 bases and J 6 bases; nucleotides not matched to a gene: 9. The CDR3 contains 15 residues. CDR1 and CDR2 (germline): SNHLY, FYNNEI.

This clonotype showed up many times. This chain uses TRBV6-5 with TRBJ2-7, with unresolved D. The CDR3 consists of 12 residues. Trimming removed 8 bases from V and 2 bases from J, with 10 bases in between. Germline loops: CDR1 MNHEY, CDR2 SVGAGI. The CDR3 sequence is CASSYRPYEQYF. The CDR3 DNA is TGTGCCAGCTCGTATCGGCCCTACGAGCAGTACTTC.

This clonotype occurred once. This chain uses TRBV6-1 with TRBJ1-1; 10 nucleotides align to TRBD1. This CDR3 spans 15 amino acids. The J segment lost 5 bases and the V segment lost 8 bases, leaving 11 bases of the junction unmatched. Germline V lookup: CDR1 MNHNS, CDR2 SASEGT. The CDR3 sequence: CASVSRDRGGTEAFF. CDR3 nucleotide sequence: TGTGCCAGCGTATCCCGGGACAGGGGAGGAACTGAAGCTTTCTTT.